This paragraph reports one TCR beta chain. What this receptor recognizes is not known. No base-level quality is on record; no much larger clone is a single base apart. Genomic DNA was isolated from the sorted cells so that the TCRbeta CDR3 region could be sequenced. TCRbeta CDR3 regions were sequenced using the immunoSEQ Assay. TCRdb took this table from immuneACCESS and kept in-frame rearrangements with V and J called. Such tables lack part of the clones; where checked against another copy, unresolved V genes explain under half of the gap, and the rest is unexplained. The sample data list over 40,000 clones, and 85% of these were observed just once. Of the sample, 2.5% to 3% is held by the ten largest clones. This record belongs to a study of OX40 agonist ivuxolimab in advanced cancers. At the level of the whole study: Ivuxolimab was an agonistic, fully human IgG2 monoclonal antibody directed against OX40 (CD134), a costimulatory receptor. Intravenous ivuxolimab was administered to patients every 2 weeks at six dose levels: 0.01, 0.1, 0.3, 1.5, 3 and 10 mg/kg. Of the 50 or so patients in dose escalation, some 20 had hepatocellular carcinoma, approximately 15 had melanoma, 9 had renal cell carcinoma and 9 had head and neck cancer. The dose-escalation cohort was over 70% male with a mean age of around 64 years, ranging from about 20 to 80. Patients were allowed to have had prior anti-PD-1, anti-PD-L1 or anti-CTLA-4 therapy, and around 43% of the dose-escalation patients had been treated with checkpoint inhibitors. Partial responses occurred in three dose-escalation patients, of whom one had hepatocellular carcinoma and two had cutaneous melanoma. Peripheral TCRbeta sequencing was intended to test whether TCR sequence diversity was altered and clonal T-cell expansion was caused by ivuxolimab. The paper covers the monotherapy dose-escalation part of the phase I ivuxolimab trial, which included N = 52 patients.

Study-wide conclusions, independent of this receptor: Clonal expansion of both CD4+ and CD8+ blood T cells was observed from baseline to week 6 at doses 0.1 to 3.0 mg/kg. Which antigens the clonally expanded peripheral T cells were specific for was not determined. Low levels of normalized T-cell clonal expansion were also shown by some nonresponding patients. On average, CD8+ T cells showed more expanded clones than CD4+ T cells after ivuxolimab. In partial responders in the 0.1-3.0 mg/kg groups, normalized peripheral clonal expansion was found to be among the lowest, especially among CD8+ T cells.

Patients with a history of autoimmune disease or receiving systemic immunosuppression were excluded from the trial. Peripheral blood for TCR sequencing was drawn from every dose cohort at baseline, at cycle 4 day 1 and at cycle 7 day 1. Samples came from an open-label, multicenter, first-in-human phase I dose-escalation trial of ivuxolimab. Adults with locally advanced or metastatic melanoma, renal cell carcinoma, hepatocellular carcinoma or head and neck squamous cell carcinoma were enrolled in the trial. CD4+ and CD8+ T cells were sorted separately from peripheral blood before TCR sequencing. V and J are truncated by 5 bases and 0 bases respectively, leaving an intervening sequence of 13 bases. For CDR1 and CDR2, the germline V gene lists KGHSH and LQKENI. The CDR3 covers 16 residues, taking in both the cysteine and the phenylalanine. Just CDR3 DNA is preserved here, 48 bases in frame from base 1.

The sequencing used CD4+ or CD8+ T cells sorted from blood, collected in a trial of the OX40 agonist ivuxolimab. This chain is built from TRBV18 and TRBJ1-4; no D gene call is confident. This clonotype was sampled from an adult with an advanced solid tumor such as melanoma, head and neck, liver or kidney cancer. CDR3 loop: CASSIGRIATNEKLFF. The nucleotide sequence reads as follows: TGTGCCAGCTCAATCGGACGGATTGCAACTAATGAAAAACTGTTTTTT.